These 16 T cell receptor beta chains came from one sample sequenced in a study of response to subunit inactivated influenza vaccine. TCRdb used MiXCR to reprocess the RT-PCR reads, holding one entry per CDR3 protein. The top ten clones hold approximately 11% of a sample with about 180,000 distinct CDR3 sequences, roughly 8.7% of them seen once. This specimen was non-naive T cells sorted from PBMCs, taken on the day of vaccination. The receptors here all came from a man in his fifties who received an inactivated influenza vaccine.

This clonotype was detected many times. The chain has TRBV5-5 and TRBJ1-1; a weak D match, TRBD1 (5 bases). The germline V and J ends were trimmed by 5 bases and 9 bases, with 17 bases remaining between them. This CDR3 comprises 13 residues. Germline V gene lookup returns CDR1 SGHKS and CDR2 YYEKEE (reference sequence). CDR3 nucleotides: TGTGCCAGCAGATGGGCGCATGACAGAAAAGCTTTCTTT. Protein: CASRWAHDRKAFF. Full variable domain (missing parts from reference TRBV5-5 and TRBJ1-1): DAGVTQSPTHLIKTRGQQVTLRCSPISGHKSVSWYQQVLGQGPQFIFQYYEKEERGRGNFPDRFSARQFPNYSSELNVNALLLGDSALYLCASRWAHDRKAFFGQGTRLTVV.

This rearrangement joins TRBV6-2 or TRBV6-3 to TRBJ1-1; 10 positions match TRBD1. Germline CDR1 is MNHEY and CDR2 is SVGEGT. The CDR3 runs to 14 residues. V shed 8 bases and J 5 bases; nucleotides not matched to a gene: 8. This CDR3 is CASGKTGGRTEAFF. CDR3 nucleotide sequence: TGTGCCAGCGGAAAGACAGGGGGCCGTACTGAAGCTTTCTTT.

This clonotype occurred a few times. The chain joins TRBV6-2 or TRBV6-3 to TRBJ2-7; unclear D gene. V gave up 6 bases and J gave up 0 bases, with 15 bases separating them. The germline gives CDR1 MNHEY, CDR2 SVGEGT. The length of the CDR3 is 15 residues. The CDR3 nucleotides read TGTGCCAGCAGGTCCCCCTCTTGGACCTCCTACGAGCAGTACTTC. Translating gives CASRSPSWTSYEQYF.

This chain uses TRBV24-1 with TRBJ2-3; maybe TRBD2 (6 bases). Deletions cut 7 bases from V and 3 bases from J, with 13 bases between. CDR1 KGHDR and CDR2 SFDVKD come from the germline V gene. This CDR3 spans 14 amino acids. CDR3 sequence (DNA): TGTGCCACCAGCGCGGGAACTTGGACAGATACGCAGTATTTT. Protein product: CATSAGTWTDTQYF.

This clonotype has just a few counts. CDR3 sequence: CASSLRWGGGGNEQFF. Written as DNA, the CDR3 is TGTGCCAGCAGCCTTAGGTGGGGCGGGGGGGGTAATGAGCAGTTCTTC. The chain uses TRBV7-2 and TRBJ2-1; 9 positions match TRBD2. Unmatched junction bases numbered 12, after V lost 5 bases and J lost 7 bases. Germline assignment: CDR1 SGHTA and CDR2 FQGNSA. This CDR3 comprises 16 residues.

The chain employs TRBV4-2 and TRBJ2-7; D gene unclear. Per the germline V gene, CDR1 is LGHNA and CDR2 is YNFKEQ. Trimming shortened V by 4 bases and J by 3 bases, and 10 bases separated the two germline ends. The CDR3 has 13 residues. The CDR3 reads CASSPDPLYEQYF. As DNA, the CDR3 is TGTGCCAGCAGCCCCGACCCCCTCTACGAGCAGTACTTC.

This clonotype has ten or more counts. The chain joins TRBV10-3 to TRBJ2-1; 7 bases fit TRBD2. Germline loops: CDR1 ENHRY, CDR2 SYGVKD. With 2 bases clipped from V and 5 bases from J, the junction kept 0 bases outside the gene matches. This CDR3 region has 13 residues. In DNA form, the CDR3 reads TGTGCCATCAGTGAGGGACTAGACAATGAGCAGTTCTTC. Translated, it gives CAISEGLDNEQFF.

As for this clonotype: A junction end diverges from the germline sequence, so it may reflect a read error. The chain has TRBV5-1 and TRBJ2-7; D unclear. This CDR3 region has 12 residues. Per the germline V gene, CDR1 is SGHRS and CDR2 is YFSETQ. CDR3 coding DNA: TGCGCCAGCAGCTTGGATGGCTACGGGCAGTACTTC. This codes for CASSLDGYGQYF. Full variable domain (rest looked up from reference TRBV5-1 and TRBJ2-7): KAGVTQTPRYLIKTRGQQVTLSCSPISGHRSVSWYQQTPGQGLQFLFEYFSETQRNKGNFPGRFSGRQFSNSRSEMNVSTLELGDSALYLCASSLDGYGQYFGPGTRLTVT.

The table lists this clonotype with a few counts. The chain employs TRBV29-1 and TRBJ2-7, with D hard to call. The CDR3 is 12 residues long. The germline CDR1 and CDR2 sequences are SQVTM and ANQGSEA. Trimming took off 4 bases at V and 2 bases at J, with 9 bases between the two ends. The CDR3 sequence: CSVVMATYEQYF. CDR3 DNA sequence: TGCAGCGTTGTTATGGCAACCTACGAGCAGTACTTC.

This clonotype was seen a handful of times. V gene TRBV20-1 combines with J gene TRBJ1-2, with a tentative D call TRBD1 (5 bases). The CDR3 consists of 12 residues. Germline CDR1 and CDR2: DFQATT and SNEGSKA (reference sequence). V was shortened by 6 bases and J by 3 bases, with 11 bases between the two germline ends. In DNA, the CDR3 is TGCAGTGCAACTGGGGGGGACTATGGCTACACCTTC. Its translation: CSATGGDYGYTF.

This clonotype was detected many times. J is TRBJ1-5 and V is TRBV20-1; no firm D call. The CDR3 contains 14 residues. V was clipped by 0 bases and J by 5 bases, with 11 bases between them. Per germline, CDR1 DFQATT and CDR2 SNEGSKA (reference sequence). CDR3 in DNA: TGCAGTGCTAGAGATGTTGGCGGGGATCAGCCCCAGCATTTT. Translating it yields CSARDVGGDQPQHF.

The count of this clonotype is one. This chain joins TRBV20-1 and TRBJ1-3; D unresolved. The CDR3 extends over 14 amino acids. V was pared by 5 bases and J by 0 bases, with 11 bases between. CDR1 DFQATT and CDR2 SNEGSKA come from the germline V gene (reference sequence). In DNA form, the CDR3 reads TGCAGTGCTCCCGGGTCCATCTCTGGAAACACCATATATTTT. Residues: CSAPGSISGNTIYF.

This clonotype occurred many times. CDR3 protein: CASSLVQGSYEQYF. The CDR3 DNA reads as TGTGCCAGCAGCTTAGTCCAGGGGTCGTACGAGCAGTACTTC. V and J are TRBV7-2 and TRBJ2-7; tentatively, D is TRBD1 (6 bases). The CDR3 is made up of 14 amino acids. Germline CDR1 reads SGHTA; CDR2 reads FQGNSA. Trimming stripped 1 base from V and 4 bases from J, with 11 bases between.

This clonotype was seen at least ten times. The chain joins TRBV29-1 to TRBJ2-7; D ambiguous. This CDR3 spans 11 amino acids. The V gene lost 7 bases and the J gene lost 6 bases, with 13 bases spanning the gap. CDR1 is SQVTM, CDR2 ANQGSEA, per germline. CDR3 sequence: CSATVFSEQYF. The CDR3 DNA reads as TGCAGCGCAACAGTTTTTTCCGAGCAGTACTTC.

This clonotype was detected ten times or more. The J gene is TRBJ2-1, the V gene TRBV12-3 or TRBV12-4; 10 bases align to TRBD2. The CDR3 is made up of 15 amino acids. Trimming removed 7 bases from V and 4 bases from J; junction bases left unmatched: 7. CDR3 DNA sequence: TGTGCCAGCATCCTTAGCGGGGGGCCGTACAATGAGCAGTTCTTC. As protein: CASILSGGPYNEQFF.

This clonotype was counted only a few times. The chain has TRBV10-2 and TRBJ2-1; the D gene is possibly TRBD1 (5 bases). V was clipped by 8 bases and J by 3 bases, with 8 bases between them. The germline CDR1 and CDR2 sequences are WSHSY and SAAADI. There are 12 residues in the CDR3. CDR3 in DNA: TGCGCCAGCCGCACAGGCTACAATGAGCAGTTCTTC. Translating it yields CASRTGYNEQFF.